The entry that follows covers one TCR beta chain sequence. Sequencing used immunoSEQ multiplex PCR; TCRdb keeps in-frame clones, though not all of them. The sample shows roughly 11,000 clones, approximately 93% of them seen only once. The junction had 2 bases not matched to a gene; V was cut back by 4 bases and J by 11 bases. The germline V gene encodes CDR1 WNHNN and CDR2 SYGVQD (reference sequence). The CDR3 is made up of 11 amino acids. The record originates from a study of technical replicates of blood from a few donors. The chain carries TRBV10-1 and TRBJ1-1, with 9 positions matching TRBD1. The receptor's source is a human donor in good health. Sample: PBMCs. The CDR3 protein is CASSAQGAAFF. CDR3 sequence (DNA): TGCGCCAGCAGTGCACAGGGGGCGGCTTTCTTT.